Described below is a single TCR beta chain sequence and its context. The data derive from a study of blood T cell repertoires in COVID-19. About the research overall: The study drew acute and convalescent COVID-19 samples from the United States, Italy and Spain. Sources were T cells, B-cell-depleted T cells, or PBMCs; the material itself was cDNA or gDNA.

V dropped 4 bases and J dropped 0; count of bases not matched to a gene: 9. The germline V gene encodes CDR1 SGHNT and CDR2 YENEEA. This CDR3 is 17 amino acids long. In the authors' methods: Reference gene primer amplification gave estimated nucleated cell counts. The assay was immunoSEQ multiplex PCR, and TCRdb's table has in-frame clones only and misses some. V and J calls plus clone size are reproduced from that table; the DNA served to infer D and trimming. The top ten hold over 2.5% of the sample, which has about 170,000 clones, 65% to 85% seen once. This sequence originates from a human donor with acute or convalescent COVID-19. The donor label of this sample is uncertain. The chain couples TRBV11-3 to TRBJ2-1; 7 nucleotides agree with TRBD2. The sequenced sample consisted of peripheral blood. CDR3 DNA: TGTGCCAGCAGCTCAACTACCGGGAGGCGCTCCTACAATGAGCAGTTCTTC. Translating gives CASSSTTGRRSYNEQFF.